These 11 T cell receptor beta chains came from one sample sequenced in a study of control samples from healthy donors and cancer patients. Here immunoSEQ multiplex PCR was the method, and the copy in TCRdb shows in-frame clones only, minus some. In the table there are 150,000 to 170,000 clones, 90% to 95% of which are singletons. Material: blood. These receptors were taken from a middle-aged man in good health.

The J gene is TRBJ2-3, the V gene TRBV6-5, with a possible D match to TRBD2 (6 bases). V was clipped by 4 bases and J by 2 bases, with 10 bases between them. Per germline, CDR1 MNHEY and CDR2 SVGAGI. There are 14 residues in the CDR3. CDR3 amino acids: CASSSAGPTDTQYF. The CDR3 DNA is TGTGCCAGCAGTTCAGCGGGCCCCACAGATACGCAGTATTTT.

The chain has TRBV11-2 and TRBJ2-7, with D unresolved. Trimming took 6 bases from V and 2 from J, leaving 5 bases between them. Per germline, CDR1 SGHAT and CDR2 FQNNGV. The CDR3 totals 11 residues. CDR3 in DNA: TGTGCCAGCAGTGCCCCCTACGAGCAGTACTTC. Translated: CASSAPYEQYF.

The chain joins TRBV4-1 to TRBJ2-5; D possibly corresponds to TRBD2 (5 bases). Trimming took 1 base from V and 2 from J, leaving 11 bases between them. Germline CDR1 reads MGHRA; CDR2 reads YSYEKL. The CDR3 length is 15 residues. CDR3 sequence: CASSQGDYYQETQYF. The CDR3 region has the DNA TGCGCCAGCAGCCAAGGAGACTACTATCAAGAGACCCAGTACTTC.

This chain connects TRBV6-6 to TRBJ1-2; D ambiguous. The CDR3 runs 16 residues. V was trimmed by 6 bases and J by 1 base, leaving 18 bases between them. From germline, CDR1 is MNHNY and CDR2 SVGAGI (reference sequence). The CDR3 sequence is CASRGDGRSLNYGYTF. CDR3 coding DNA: TGTGCCAGCAGGGGAGACGGTCGCTCACTTAACTATGGCTACACCTTC.

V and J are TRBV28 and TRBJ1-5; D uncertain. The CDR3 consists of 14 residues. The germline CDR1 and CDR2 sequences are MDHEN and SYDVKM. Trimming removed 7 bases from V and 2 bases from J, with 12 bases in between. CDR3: CASKVGSGNQPQHF. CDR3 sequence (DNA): TGTGCCAGCAAGGTCGGGTCCGGCAATCAGCCCCAGCATTTT. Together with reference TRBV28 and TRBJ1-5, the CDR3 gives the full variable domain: DVKVTQSSRYLVKRTGEKVFLECVQDMDHENMFWYRQDPGLGLRLIYFSYDVKMKEKGDIPEGYSVSREKKERFSLILESASTNQTSMYLCASKVGSGNQPQHFGDGTRLSIL.

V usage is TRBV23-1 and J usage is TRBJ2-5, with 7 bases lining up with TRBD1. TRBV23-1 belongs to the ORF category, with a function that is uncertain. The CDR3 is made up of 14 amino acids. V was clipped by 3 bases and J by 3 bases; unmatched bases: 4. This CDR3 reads CASSHNRGKETQYF. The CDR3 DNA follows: TGCGCCAGCAGTCATAACAGGGGTAAAGAGACCCAGTACTTC.

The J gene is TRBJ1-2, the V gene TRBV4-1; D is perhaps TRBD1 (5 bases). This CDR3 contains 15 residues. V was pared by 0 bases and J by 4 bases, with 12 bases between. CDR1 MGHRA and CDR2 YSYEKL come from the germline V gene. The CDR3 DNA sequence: TGCGCCAGCAGCCAAGACCAGACAGTCAGCTATGGCTACACCTTC. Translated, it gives CASSQDQTVSYGYTF.

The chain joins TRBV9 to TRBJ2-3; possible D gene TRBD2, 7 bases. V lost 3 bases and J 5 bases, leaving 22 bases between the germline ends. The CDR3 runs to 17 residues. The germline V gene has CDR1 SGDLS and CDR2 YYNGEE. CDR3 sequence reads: CASSAGRGATQLDTQYF. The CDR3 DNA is TGTGCCAGCAGCGCGGGGAGGGGGGCCACCCAGTTAGATACGCAGTATTTT.

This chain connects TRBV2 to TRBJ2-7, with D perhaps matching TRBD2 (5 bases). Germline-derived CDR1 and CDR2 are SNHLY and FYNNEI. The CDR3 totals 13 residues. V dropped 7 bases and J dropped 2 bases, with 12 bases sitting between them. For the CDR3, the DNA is TGTGCCAGCACCGCGACTACCACCTACGAGCAGTACTTC. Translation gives CASTATTTYEQYF.

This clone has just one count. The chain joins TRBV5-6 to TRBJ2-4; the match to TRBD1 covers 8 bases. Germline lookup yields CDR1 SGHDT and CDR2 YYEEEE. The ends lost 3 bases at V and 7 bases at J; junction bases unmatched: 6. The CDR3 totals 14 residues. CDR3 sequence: CASSWGTGRNIQYF. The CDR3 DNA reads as TGTGCCAGCAGCTGGGGGACAGGACGGAACATTCAGTACTTC.

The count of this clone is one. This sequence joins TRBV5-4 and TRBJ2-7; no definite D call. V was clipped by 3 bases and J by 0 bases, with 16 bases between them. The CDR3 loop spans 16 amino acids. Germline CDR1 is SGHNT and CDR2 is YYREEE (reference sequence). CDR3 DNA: TGTGCCAGCAGCTCCGTGGGCGGTGGCGGCTCCTACGAGCAGTACTTC. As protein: CASSSVGGGGSYEQYF.